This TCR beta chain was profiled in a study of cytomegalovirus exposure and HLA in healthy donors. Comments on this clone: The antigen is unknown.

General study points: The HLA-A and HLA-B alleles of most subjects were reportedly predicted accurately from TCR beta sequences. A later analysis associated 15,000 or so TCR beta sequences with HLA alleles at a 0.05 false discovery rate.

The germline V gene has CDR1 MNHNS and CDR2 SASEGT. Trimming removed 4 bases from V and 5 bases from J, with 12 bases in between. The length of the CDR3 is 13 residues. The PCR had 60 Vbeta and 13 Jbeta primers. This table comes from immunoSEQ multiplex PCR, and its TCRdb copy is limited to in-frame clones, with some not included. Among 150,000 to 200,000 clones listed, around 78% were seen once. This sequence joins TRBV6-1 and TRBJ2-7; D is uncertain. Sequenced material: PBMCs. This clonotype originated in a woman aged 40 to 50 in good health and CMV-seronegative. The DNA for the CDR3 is TGTGCCAGCAGTGGTAGCCAAGGCCACGAGCAGTACTTC. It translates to CASSGSQGHEQYF.